This entry is about one TCR beta chain. This receptor's antigen is unknown. One base away there is no much larger clone; base qualities are not given. TCRbeta CDR3 regions were amplified from genomic DNA by means of the immunoSEQ Assay, a bias-controlled multiplex PCR. The original pipeline was this. The number of nucleated cells in each sample was estimated by amplification of reference gene primers within the assay. Sequence reads were collapsed and filtered to measure the absolute abundance of every unique TCRbeta CDR3 rearrangement. For each sample, productive Simpson clonality was calculated as the square root of Simpson's diversity index over productive rearrangements. Imported from immuneACCESS, the table was reduced by TCRdb to in-frame sequences with V and J called. These copies leave out some clones; in studies compared against another copy, an unresolved V gene accounts for under half, and the cause of the remainder is not known. V, J and clone size are taken as reported in that table, and D and trimming were inferred from the DNA itself. The sample has about 140,000 clones on record, 60% to 85% of them singletons. Clones ranked in the top ten supply roughly 17% of the sample.

Collaborating institutions collected whole blood in K2EDTA tubes following their own protocols. For TCRbeta analysis, collaborators shipped samples as frozen whole blood, isolated PBMCs, or DNA extracted from either of those sample types. The V and J ends are trimmed by 2 bases and 6 bases, leaving 7 bases between them. Reading the germline V gene (reference sequence) gives CDR1 LGHDT and CDR2 YNNKEL. There are 12 amino acids in the CDR3, from cysteine to phenylalanine inclusive. The only DNA kept is the CDR3, 36 bases in frame from the first base. The data originate from a study of blood T cell repertoires in COVID-19 (dated by TCRdb to 2018 to 2020). In the study overall: Samples from collaborators originated in the United States, Italy and Spain and spanned both the acute and convalescent phases of COVID-19. The prospective study material was composed of cDNA or gDNA derived from T cells, B-cell-depleted T cells, or PBMCs. Subjects who had been exposed to COVID-19, were actively infected with it, or had recovered from it provided the deeply sampled blood TCRbeta repertoires that made up the dataset. A freely available public database, intended as a resource for researchers studying the immune response to SARS-CoV-2, is where the repertoires were released. Samples came from the ongoing ImmuneRACE study (first 160 participants) plus 1,254 subjects from 6 global collaborators. A de-identified subject ID, COVID-19 status, age in years and sex were almost always included in the sample metadata. Where available, HLA class I and class II types were obtained from metadata supplied by the sample provider rather than from assay-based typing.

General findings and caveats noted by the study authors: Clinical and demographic metadata were provided uncurated, with the amount varying by source and participant.

The V gene is TRBV3-1 (or the pseudogene TRBV3-2) and the J gene is TRBJ1-2, with a tentative D gene TRBD1 over 5 matching bases. The clonotype comes from a man aged 45 to 65 with acute or convalescent COVID-19. Input material: peripheral blood. The nucleotides are TGTGCCAGCAGCCAACGGGGGGATGGCTACACCTTC. It translates as CASSQRGDGYTF.